The 23 T cell receptor beta chains reported below all come from one sample, sequenced in a study of blood T cells in healthy people across ages. With a J-beta primer mix and a sample-barcoded 5' primer, a second PCR ran about 6 to 11 cycles. TCRdb independently ran MiXCR on the 5' RACE reads; one entry per CDR3 protein. The sample has roughly 1.7 million distinct CDR3 sequences, 34% seen once. The sequenced material came from blood. Receptors were obtained from a woman aged 30 to 39 in good health.

In regard to this clonotype: One base away lies a much larger clone, so this may be a sequencing read error. V gene TRBV29-1 combines with J gene TRBJ1-2; perhaps TRBD1 as D (6 bases). Trimming took off 5 bases at V and 8 bases at J, with 12 bases between the two ends. CDR3 length equals 11 residues. Germline lookup yields CDR1 SQVTM and CDR2 ANQGSEA. In DNA form, the CDR3 reads TGCAGCGTTCGAAGCAGGGGAGGCTACACCTTC. Translated: CSVRSRGGYTF.

The rearrangement joins TRBV5-5 to TRBJ1-5, with D perhaps matching TRBD1 (6 bases). Per germline, CDR1 SGHKS and CDR2 YYEKEE (reference sequence). The CDR3 consists of 15 residues. Trimming left V 1 base short and J 3 bases short, with 11 bases between. CDR3 nucleotides: TGTGCCAGCAGCTTGTCTCCAGGGGTCAATCAGCCCCAGCATTTT. It yields the protein CASSLSPGVNQPQHF. Full variable domain (outside the CDR3, taken from reference TRBV5-5 and TRBJ1-5): DAGVTQSPTHLIKTRGQQVTLRCSPISGHKSVSWYQQVLGQGPQFIFQYYEKEERGRGNFPDRFSARQFPNYSSELNVNALLLGDSALYLCASSLSPGVNQPQHFGDGTRLSIL.

The table lists this clonotype with a few counts. The V and J genes are TRBV12-3 or TRBV12-4 and TRBJ2-1; D is possibly TRBD2 (5 bases). V gave up 6 bases and J gave up 3 bases, with 9 bases separating them. This CDR3 has 13 amino acids. The CDR3 spells CASRAGNYNEQFF. In nucleotides, the CDR3 is TGTGCCAGCAGGGCGGGTAACTACAATGAGCAGTTCTTC.

V and J are TRBV5-1 and TRBJ2-7; D unclear. This CDR3 is built from 14 residues. Germline CDR1 is SGHRS and CDR2 is YFSETQ. Trimming took 5 bases from V and 2 from J, leaving 14 bases between them. The CDR3 nucleotides are TGCGCCAGCAGTTACCAGGTACCTCCCTACGAGCAGTACTTC. Its protein product is CASSYQVPPYEQYF.

This clonotype was found a few times. V gene TRBV27 combines with J gene TRBJ1-2, with D possibly TRBD1 on 5 matching bases. This CDR3 comprises 15 residues. Trimming stripped 5 bases from V and 2 bases from J, with 15 bases between. In germline, CDR1 is MNHEY, CDR2 SMNVEV (reference sequence). In nucleotides, the CDR3 is TGTGCCAGCAGTCCTGGGGGGGTTAGAAACTATGGCTACACCTTC. Encoded protein: CASSPGGVRNYGYTF.

This clonotype was picked up one time. The J gene is TRBJ2-3, the V gene TRBV9; D possibly corresponds to TRBD1 (5 bases). The CDR3 sequence is 15 residues long. Germline-derived CDR1 and CDR2 are SGDLS and YYNGEE. V shed 4 bases and J shed 6 bases, with 18 bases lying between them. The chain's CDR3 is CASSSRPLDTDTQYF. Written as DNA, the CDR3 is TGTGCCAGCAGCTCCCGACCGCTGGACACGGATACGCAGTATTTT.

Many counts were recorded for this clonotype. This sequence joins TRBV29-1 and TRBJ2-5; D possibly uses TRBD1 or TRBD2 (6 bases each). The V gene lost 2 bases and the J gene lost 5 bases, with 9 bases spanning the gap. The germline V gene encodes CDR1 SQVTM and CDR2 ANQGSEA. This CDR3 comprises 12 residues. The CDR3 DNA reads as TGCAGCGTTGAAAGGGGGAGGGAGACCCAGTACTTC. It codes for CSVERGRETQYF.

This clonotype showed up just a few times. The chain uses TRBV6-2 or TRBV6-3 and TRBJ2-5, with D tentatively TRBD2 (5 bases). Trimming removed 8 bases from V and 11 bases from J, with 24 bases in between. CDR3 length: 14 residues. Germline V gene sequence: CDR1 MNHEY, CDR2 SVGEGT. The CDR3 DNA follows: TGTGCCAGCCTACCAAGCCCCTGGGCCGAGGGACAGTACTTC. This translates into CASLPSPWAEGQYF.

This clonotype was detected only a few times. The CDR3 reads CAWSVLANEQFF. In DNA, the CDR3 is TGTGCCTGGAGTGTACTAGCCAATGAGCAGTTCTTC. This rearrangement joins TRBV30 to TRBJ2-1; perhaps TRBD2 as D (6 bases). Trimming cost V 0 bases and J 6 bases, with 6 bases left between them. The CDR3 runs 12 residues. The V gene's germline CDR1 is GTSNPN and CDR2 SVGIG (reference sequence).

The V call is TRBV9, the J call TRBJ2-5; D not resolved. The closer fit of TRBJ2-7 to the DNA end suggests the J call may be wrong. Germline loops: CDR1 SGDLS, CDR2 YYNGEE. This CDR3 comprises 15 residues. The chain's CDR3 is CASSPQRATIYEQYF. CDR3 coding DNA: TGTGCCAGCAGCCCCCAAAGAGCGACCATCTACGAGCAGTACTTC.

In its sample, this clonotype was seen many times. The V and J genes are TRBV20-1 and TRBJ2-7; no firm D call. V lost 3 bases and J 3 bases, leaving 9 bases between the germline ends. This CDR3 has 12 amino acids. CDR1 is DFQATT, CDR2 SNEGSKA, per germline (reference sequence). The CDR3 DNA sequence: TGCAGTGCTAGGGTCAGCAACTACGAGCAGTACTTC. It yields the protein CSARVSNYEQYF.

This clonotype was seen a few times. The V and J genes are TRBV7-9 and TRBJ2-7, with D possibly being TRBD1 (5 bases). In germline, CDR1 is SEHNR, CDR2 FQNEAQ (reference sequence). V was cut by 4 bases and J by 12 bases, with 16 bases left in between. This CDR3 is 12 amino acids long. The DNA for the CDR3 is TGTGCCAGCAGCTCCCAGGGTGGGATGGTGTACTTC. Translating gives CASSSQGGMVYF.

The rearrangement links TRBV6-5 to TRBJ2-7; 10 nucleotides match TRBD1. This CDR3 comprises 13 residues. Trimming at V came to 9 bases and at J to 3 bases, leaving 5 bases not matched to a gene. Germline V gives CDR1 MNHEY, CDR2 SVGAGI. CDR3 sequence: CASHRDRGYEQYF. The CDR3 nucleotides read TGTGCCAGTCATCGGGACAGGGGCTACGAGCAGTACTTC.

The rearrangement joins TRBV20-1 to TRBJ2-3; TRBD2 agrees at 9 bases. Germline CDR1 and CDR2: DFQATT and SNEGSKA (reference sequence). The CDR3 is made up of 15 amino acids. Trimming at V came to 3 bases and at J to 6 bases, leaving 10 bases not matched to a gene. The CDR3 region has the DNA TGCAGTGCTAGGCTAGCGGGAAGGCCCGGGGATACGCAGTATTTT. This codes for CSARLAGRPGDTQYF.

The J gene is TRBJ1-2, the V gene TRBV4-1; D may be TRBD1 (5 bases). The CDR3 has 14 amino acids. The ends were cut back, 0 bases at V and 4 bases at J, with 9 bases in the middle. Per germline, CDR1 MGHRA and CDR2 YSYEKL. CDR3 coding DNA: TGCGCCAGCAGCCAAGAAGGGGAGGGCTATGGCTACACCTTC. Protein sequence: CASSQEGEGYGYTF.

This clonotype was seen more than once but under ten times. The chain joins TRBV7-6 to TRBJ2-1; D might be TRBD2 (6 bases). V shed 5 bases and J shed 9 bases, with 14 bases lying between them. CDR3 length: 13 residues. Germline assignment: CDR1 SGHVS and CDR2 FNYEAQ. The CDR3 here is CASSPPGRGEQFF. The CDR3 nucleotides read TGTGCCAGCAGCCCCCCGGGGCGGGGTGAGCAGTTCTTC.

The table lists this clonotype with a count of one. The gene calls are TRBV6-2 or TRBV6-3 and TRBJ2-1; D not resolved. Germline values: CDR1 MNHEY, CDR2 SVGEGT. This CDR3 spans 13 amino acids. Trimming took 10 bases from V and 7 from J, leaving 17 bases between them. The CDR3 reads CATEKWVGNEQFF. The CDR3 DNA reads TGTGCCACCGAGAAATGGGTGGGTAATGAGCAGTTCTTC.

The chain links TRBV29-1 to TRBJ1-1; 7 bases align to TRBD1. The CDR3 contains 12 residues. Germline-derived CDR1 and CDR2 are SQVTM and ANQGSEA. J gave up 0 bases and V 7 bases, and 2 bases lay outside the gene matches. The CDR3 reads CSGTGLNTEAFF. CDR3 bases: TGCAGCGGGACAGGCCTGAACACTGAAGCTTTCTTT.

J is TRBJ1-1 and V is TRBV15, with unresolved D. V shed 0 bases and J shed 0 bases, with 5 bases lying between them. Per the germline V gene, CDR1 is LNHNV and CDR2 is YYDKDF (reference sequence). This CDR3 has 14 amino acids. The DNA of the CDR3 is TGTGCCACCAGCAGAGATCGTATGAACACTGAAGCTTTCTTT. Its translation: CATSRDRMNTEAFF.

This rearrangement joins TRBV7-2 to TRBJ2-3; TRBD2 agrees at 9 bases. The CDR3 covers 15 residues. Germline loops: CDR1 SGHTA, CDR2 FQGNSA. The V and J ends lost 1 base and 7 bases, in that order; junction bases with no gene match: 6. CDR3 DNA sequence: TGTGCCAGCAGCTTAGATAGCGGGAGCGTCAATACGCAGTATTTT. Translating it yields CASSLDSGSVNTQYF.

This clonotype came up a few times. This sequence joins TRBV9 and TRBJ2-3; D not certain. With 1 base removed from V and 2 bases from J, the gap between germline ends came to 14 bases. The CDR3 has 16 amino acids. Germline CDR1 reads SGDLS; CDR2 reads YYNGEE. CDR3 DNA: TGTGCCAGCAGCGTATTAAGATGGCAGGCCACAGATACGCAGTATTTT. Its translation is CASSVLRWQATDTQYF.

On this clonotype itself: A much more abundant neighbour one base away suggests this may be a read error. This chain joins TRBV10-3 and TRBJ2-1; maybe TRBD2 (5 bases). Per the germline V gene, CDR1 is ENHRY and CDR2 is SYGVKD. This CDR3 region has 14 residues. The CDR3 here is CAIRDSSSYYEQFF. The CDR3 region has the DNA TGTGCCATCAGGGATTCTAGCTCCTACTATGAGCAGTTCTTC.

As regards this clonotype: This could be a read error, since a much larger clone is one nucleotide away. CDR3 amino acids: CASGLESSTGELFF. The CDR3 DNA sequence: TGTGCCAGCGGCTTAGAGTCCAGCACCGGGGAGCTGTTTTTT. The chain combines TRBV7-6 with TRBJ2-2, with no clear D. The CDR3 consists of 14 residues. Germline CDR1 SGHVS, CDR2 FNYEAQ. The whole variable domain, remainder taken from reference TRBV7-6 and TRBJ2-2, is GAGVSQSPRYKVTKRGQDVALRCDPISGHVSLYWYRQALGQGPEFLTYFNYEAQQDKSGLPNDRFSAERPEGSISTLTIQRTEQRDSAMYRCASGLESSTGELFFGEGSRLTVL.